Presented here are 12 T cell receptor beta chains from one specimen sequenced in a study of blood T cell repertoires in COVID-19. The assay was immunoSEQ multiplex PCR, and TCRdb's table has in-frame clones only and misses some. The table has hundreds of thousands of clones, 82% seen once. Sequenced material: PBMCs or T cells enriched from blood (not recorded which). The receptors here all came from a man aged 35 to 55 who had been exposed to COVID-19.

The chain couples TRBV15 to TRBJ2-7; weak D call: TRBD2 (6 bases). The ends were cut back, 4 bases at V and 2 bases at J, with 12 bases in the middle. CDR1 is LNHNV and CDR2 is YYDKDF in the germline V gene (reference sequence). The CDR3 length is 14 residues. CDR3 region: CATSTRDSTYEQYF. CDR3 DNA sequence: TGTGCCACCAGCACCCGGGACTCAACCTACGAGCAGTACTTC.

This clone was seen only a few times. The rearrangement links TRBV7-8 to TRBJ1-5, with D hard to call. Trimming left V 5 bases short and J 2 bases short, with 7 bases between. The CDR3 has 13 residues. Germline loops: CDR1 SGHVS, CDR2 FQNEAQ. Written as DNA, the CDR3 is TGTGCCAGCAGCCCCCTCGGCAATCAGCCCCAGCATTTT. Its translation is CASSPLGNQPQHF.

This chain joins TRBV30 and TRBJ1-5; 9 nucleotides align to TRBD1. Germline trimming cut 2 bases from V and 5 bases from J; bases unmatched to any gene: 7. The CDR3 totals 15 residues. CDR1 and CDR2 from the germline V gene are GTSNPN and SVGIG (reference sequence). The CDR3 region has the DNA TGTGCCTGGAGTTCAGGACAGGGGAAGGATCAGCCCCAGCATTTT. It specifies CAWSSGQGKDQPQHF.

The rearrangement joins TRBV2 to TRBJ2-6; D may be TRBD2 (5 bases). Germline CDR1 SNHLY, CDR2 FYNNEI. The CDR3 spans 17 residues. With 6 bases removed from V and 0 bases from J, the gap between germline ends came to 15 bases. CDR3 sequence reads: CASRAAAWNSGANVLTF. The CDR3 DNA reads TGTGCCAGCAGGGCAGCGGCTTGGAACTCTGGGGCCAACGTCCTGACTTTC. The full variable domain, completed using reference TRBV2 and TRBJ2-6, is EPEVTQTPSHQVTQMGQEVILRCVPISNHLYFYWYRQILGQKVEFLVSFYNNEISEKSEIFDDQFSVERPDGSNFTLKIRSTKLEDSAMYFCASRAAAWNSGANVLTFGAGSRLTVL.

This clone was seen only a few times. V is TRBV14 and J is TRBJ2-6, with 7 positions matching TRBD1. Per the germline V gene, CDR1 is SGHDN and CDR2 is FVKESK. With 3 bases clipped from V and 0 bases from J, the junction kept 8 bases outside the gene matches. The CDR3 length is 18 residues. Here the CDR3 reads CASSHRTGVDSGANVLTF. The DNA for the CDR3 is TGTGCCAGCAGCCATAGAACAGGGGTGGACTCTGGGGCCAACGTCCTGACTTTC.

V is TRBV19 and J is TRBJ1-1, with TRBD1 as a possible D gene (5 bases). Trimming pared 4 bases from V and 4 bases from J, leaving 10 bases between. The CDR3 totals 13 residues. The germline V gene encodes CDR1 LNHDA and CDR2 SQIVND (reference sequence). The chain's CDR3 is CASSTRQSTEAFF. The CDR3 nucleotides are TGTGCCAGTAGTACCAGACAGAGCACTGAAGCTTTCTTT.

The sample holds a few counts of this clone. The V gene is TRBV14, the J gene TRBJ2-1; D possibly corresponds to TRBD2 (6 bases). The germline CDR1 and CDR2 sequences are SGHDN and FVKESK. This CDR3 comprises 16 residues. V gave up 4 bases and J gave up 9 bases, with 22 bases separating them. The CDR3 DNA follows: TGTGCCAGCAGCCCCCGACTAGGTGAGATTCCGGGTGAGCAGTTCTTC. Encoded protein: CASSPRLGEIPGEQFF.

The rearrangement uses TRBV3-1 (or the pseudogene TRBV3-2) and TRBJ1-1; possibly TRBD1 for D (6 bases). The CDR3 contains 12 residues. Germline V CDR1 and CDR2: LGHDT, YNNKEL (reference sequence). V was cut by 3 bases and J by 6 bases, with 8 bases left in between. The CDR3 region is CASSQGAAEAFF. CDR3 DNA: TGTGCCAGCAGCCAGGGGGCGGCTGAAGCTTTCTTT.

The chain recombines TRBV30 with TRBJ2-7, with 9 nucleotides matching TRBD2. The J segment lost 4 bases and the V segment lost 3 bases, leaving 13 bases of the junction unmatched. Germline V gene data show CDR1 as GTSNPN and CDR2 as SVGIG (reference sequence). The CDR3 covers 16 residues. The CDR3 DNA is TGTGCCTGGAGAGGAACACGACTAGCGGCTAAATACGAGCAGTACTTC. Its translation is CAWRGTRLAAKYEQYF.

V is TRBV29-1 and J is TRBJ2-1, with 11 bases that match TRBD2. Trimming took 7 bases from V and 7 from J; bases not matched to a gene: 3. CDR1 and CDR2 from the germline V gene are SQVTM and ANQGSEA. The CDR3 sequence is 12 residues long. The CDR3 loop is CSGLAGTNEQFF. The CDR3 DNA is TGCAGCGGACTAGCGGGGACTAATGAGCAGTTCTTC.

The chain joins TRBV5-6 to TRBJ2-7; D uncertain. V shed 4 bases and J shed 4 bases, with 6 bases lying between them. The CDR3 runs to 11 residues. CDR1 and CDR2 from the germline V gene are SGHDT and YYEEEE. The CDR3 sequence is CASSQMYEQYF. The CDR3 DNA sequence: TGTGCCAGCAGCCAAATGTACGAGCAGTACTTC.

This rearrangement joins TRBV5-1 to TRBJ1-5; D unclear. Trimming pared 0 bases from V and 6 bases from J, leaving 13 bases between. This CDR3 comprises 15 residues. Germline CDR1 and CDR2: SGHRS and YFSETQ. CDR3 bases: TGCGCCAGCAGCTTGGCCCCGAGTTTTAGTCAGCCCCAGCATTTT. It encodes CASSLAPSFSQPQHF.